These T cell receptor beta chains were read from a single sample in a study of T cell responses to AZD1222 COVID-19 vaccine. Here immunoSEQ multiplex PCR was the method, and the copy in TCRdb shows in-frame clones only, minus some. The table lists around 80,000 clones, roughly 82% of them singletons. The material was peripheral blood, obtained on day 0 of AZD1222 vaccination. These TCRs come from an adult in good health. The CDR3 runs from the conserved cysteine through the conserved F or W. D genes are given only for firm matches. Where a row states a size, it is once, few, many or the class of an expanded clone; other rows omit it.

size	J	D	V	CDR3	DNA
-	TRBJ1-6	-	TRBV6-5	CASSYAGTKNSPLHF	TGTGCCAGCAGTTACGCCGGGACGAAGAATTCACCCCTCCACTTT
-	TRBJ1-1	TRBD1	TRBV29-1	CSVCKDHRGQRTEAFF	TGCAGCGTTTGTAAAGACCACAGGGGGCAGCGGACTGAAGCTTTCTTT
once	TRBJ2-5	TRBD2	TRBV4-1	CASSQARRGGPETQYF	TGCGCCAGCAGCCAAGCTAGGCGGGGGGGCCCCGAGACCCAGTACTTC
-	TRBJ1-5	-	TRBV18	CASSPAGRDQPQHF	TGTGCCAGCTCACCAGCGGGTCGAGACCAGCCCCAGCATTTT
-	TRBJ2-3	-	TRBV5-4	CASSWMSTDTQYF	TGTGCCAGCAGCTGGATGAGCACAGATACGCAGTATTTT
-	TRBJ1-2	-	TRBV5-6	CASSFQGRANYGYTF	TGTGCCAGCAGCTTTCAGGGAAGGGCTAACTATGGCTACACCTTC
-	TRBJ1-1	TRBD1	TRBV7-3	CASSPTTGRGGEAFF	TGTGCCAGCAGCCCGACGACAGGGAGAGGGGGTGAAGCTTTCTTT
-	TRBJ1-2	TRBD1	TRBV7-8	CASGTVYGYTF	TGTGCCAGCGGGACAGTCTATGGCTACACCTTC
-	TRBJ1-5	-	TRBV19	CASIATDRPLRNQPQHF	TGTGCCAGTATCGCGACGGACAGACCACTCCGCAATCAGCCCCAGCATTTT
-	TRBJ1-2	-	TRBV6-5	CASSYLVAGGTYGYTF	TGTGCCAGCAGTTACCTGGTGGCGGGGGGAACCTATGGCTACACCTTC
-	TRBJ1-5	-	TRBV20-1	CSASEQFHQPQHF	TGCAGTGCTAGTGAACAGTTTCATCAGCCCCAGCATTTT
-	TRBJ1-1	TRBD1	TRBV7-9	CASSLRQGNNEAFF	TGTGCCAGCAGCTTAAGACAGGGAAATAATGAAGCTTTCTTT
-	TRBJ2-7	TRBD2	TRBV5-4	CASSSKTSGFYEQYF	TGTGCCAGCAGCTCTAAGACTAGCGGGTTCTACGAGCAGTACTTC
-	TRBJ2-5	TRBD1	TRBV7-9	CASSSFGTGLWETQYF	TGTGCCAGCAGCTCCTTCGGGACAGGCTTGTGGGAGACCCAGTACTTC
-	TRBJ1-6	-	TRBV2	CASSYNSPLHF	TGTGCCAGCAGCTATAATTCACCCCTCCACTTT
-	TRBJ2-1	TRBD2	TRBV2	CASSELGLAGASYNEQFF	TGTGCCAGCAGTGAATTGGGACTAGCGGGGGCCTCCTACAATGAGCAGTTCTTC
-	TRBJ2-3	-	TRBV4-1	CASSQVLVQSTDTQYF	TGCGCCAGCAGCCAAGTACTGGTACAGTCCACAGATACGCAGTATTTT
-	TRBJ2-2	TRBD2	TRBV27	CASSIRAGGPFGELFF	TGTGCCAGCAGTATCCGAGCGGGAGGGCCCTTCGGGGAGCTGTTTTTT
-	TRBJ1-6	-	TRBV6-5	CASSAGTYNSPLHF	TGTGCCAGCAGCGCCGGGACCTATAATTCACCCCTCCACTTT
-	TRBJ2-1	TRBD2	TRBV15	CATSRGSGGRGYNEQFF	TGTGCCACCAGCAGAGGATCGGGCGGGAGGGGCTACAATGAGCAGTTCTTC
-	TRBJ1-2	-	TRBV16	CASSPRQSESYGYTF	TGTGCCAGCAGCCCCCGACAATCGGAGAGCTATGGCTACACCTTC
-	TRBJ2-5	-	TRBV10-1	CASCGGGVGETQYF	TGCGCCAGCTGTGGTGGGGGAGTGGGGGAGACCCAGTACTTC
once	TRBJ2-5	TRBD1	TRBV24-1	CATSDHRQGGGTQYF	TGTGCCACCAGTGACCATAGACAGGGTGGGGGAACCCAGTACTTC
-	TRBJ2-7	-	TRBV28	CASITLGGDHEQYF	TGTGCCAGCATCACCCTCGGCGGGGACCACGAGCAGTACTTC
-	TRBJ2-2	TRBD1	TRBV12-5	CASAEDRGVTGELFF	TGTGCTAGTGCCGAGGACAGGGGGGTAACCGGGGAGCTGTTTTTT
-	TRBJ2-1	-	TRBV7-9	CASRPREGRSYNEQFF	TGTGCCAGCAGACCCCGCGAAGGCCGCTCCTACAATGAGCAGTTCTTC
-	TRBJ2-7	TRBD2	TRBV10-2	CASRGRGREQYF	TGCGCCAGCAGAGGGAGGGGCAGGGAGCAGTACTTC
-	TRBJ2-7	TRBD1	TRBV4-1	CASSYTGQGYEQYF	TGCGCCAGCAGCTACACGGGACAGGGCTACGAGCAGTACTTC
-	TRBJ2-1	TRBD1	TRBV11-1	CASSPRPDRVVNEQFF	TGTGCCAGCAGCCCCCGTCCGGACAGGGTAGTCAATGAGCAGTTCTTC
-	TRBJ1-4	-	TRBV28	CASEGRLANEKLFF	TGTGCCAGCGAGGGGAGGTTAGCTAATGAAAAACTGTTTTTT
-	TRBJ1-5	TRBD1	TRBV15	CATSVGQGARSNQPQHF	TGTGCCACCAGCGTTGGACAGGGGGCACGGAGCAATCAGCCCCAGCATTTT
-	TRBJ1-5	-	TRBV7-2	CASSFSGSDQPQHF	TGTGCCAGCAGCTTTTCAGGGTCGGATCAGCCCCAGCATTTT
-	TRBJ1-1	TRBD1	TRBV6-5	CASSYWGTGVTEAFF	TGTGCCAGCAGTTATTGGGGGACAGGGGTCACTGAAGCTTTCTTT
-	TRBJ2-5	-	TRBV6-5	CASGNSQETQYF	TGTGCCAGCGGAAACAGCCAAGAGACCCAGTACTTC
once	TRBJ1-2	-	TRBV30	CAWSAIPYGYTF	TGTGCCTGGAGTGCGATTCCCTATGGCTACACCTTC
few	TRBJ2-1	-	TRBV19	CASSMGEIYNEQFF	TGTGCCAGTAGTATGGGGGAGATATACAATGAGCAGTTCTTC
-	TRBJ2-7	-	TRBV7-2	CASSWRERGEQYF	TGTGCCAGCAGCTGGAGGGAGCGAGGCGAGCAGTACTTC
-	TRBJ2-3	TRBD2	TRBV28	CASRGLTPSTDTQYF	TGTGCCAGCAGGGGACTAACCCCTAGCACAGATACGCAGTATTTT
-	TRBJ2-7	-	TRBV19	CASISLSYEQYF	TGTGCCAGTATCTCCCTATCCTACGAGCAGTACTTC
-	TRBJ1-2	-	TRBV5-4	CASSSEGFYGYTF	TGTGCCAGCAGCTCGGAGGGGTTCTATGGCTACACCTTC
-	TRBJ1-5	TRBD1	TRBV27	CASSRTGNWRGQPQHF	TGTGCCAGCAGTCGGACAGGGAATTGGCGTGGTCAGCCCCAGCATTTT
-	TRBJ2-7	-	TRBV28	CASSGTYEQYF	TGTGCCAGCAGTGGAACTTACGAGCAGTACTTC
-	TRBJ1-5	-	TRBV5-6	CASSLGGDRNQPQHF	TGTGCCAGCAGCCTAGGGGGTGATCGCAATCAGCCCCAGCATTTT
-	TRBJ1-5	TRBD1	TRBV6-5	CASSQQTGGDQPQHF	TGTGCCAGCAGTCAACAGACAGGGGGTGATCAGCCCCAGCATTTT
-	TRBJ2-3	TRBD1	TRBV6-4	CASSGSTGGADTQYF	TGTGCCAGCAGTGGCTCGACAGGGGGCGCAGATACGCAGTATTTT
-	TRBJ1-1	TRBD1	TRBV7-3	CASSPRGGLGEAFF	TGTGCCAGCAGCCCCAGGGGGGGATTGGGTGAAGCTTTCTTT
few	TRBJ2-3	TRBD2	TRBV3-1/TRBV3-2	CASSPPYGRATDTQYF	TGTGCCAGCAGCCCGCCGTATGGGAGGGCCACAGATACGCAGTATTTT
-	TRBJ2-3	TRBD1	TRBV7-7	CASSLRQGSADTQYF	TGTGCTAGCAGCTTAAGACAGGGGAGCGCAGATACGCAGTATTTT